What follows are 27 T cell receptor beta chains derived from one specimen sequenced in a study of T cells after posttransplantation cyclophosphamide. The method was immunoSEQ multiplex PCR; TCRdb's version includes in-frame clones alone and lacks a portion of them. Altogether around 30,000 clones were found in the sample, and no singletons occur. Source material: PBMCs. The receptors were gathered from an older woman in good health, CMV-negative, and a related stem cell transplant donor.

This clone was counted ten times or more. This sequence joins TRBV7-2 and TRBJ2-3, with D perhaps TRBD2 (6 bases). The CDR3 is 15 residues long. CDR1 and CDR2 (germline): SGHTA, FQGNSA. Trimming removed 6 bases at V and 5 bases at J, with 18 bases between. The CDR3 region has the DNA TGTGCCAGCAGTGTGTTCCGGGGGAGCCGAGATACGCAGTATTTT. This codes for CASSVFRGSRDTQYF.

This clone occurred a few times. V gene TRBV7-2 combines with J gene TRBJ1-5, with D possibly being TRBD1 (5 bases). V was pared by 2 bases and J by 0 bases, with 14 bases between. The length of the CDR3 is 17 residues. The germline gives CDR1 SGHTA, CDR2 FQGNSA. The CDR3 region has the DNA TGTGCCAGCAGCTTATCGGCAGGGTCCGATAGCAATCAGCCCCAGCATTTT. Amino acids: CASSLSAGSDSNQPQHF.

In this sample, this clone turned up a few times. The chain uses TRBV7-3 and TRBJ2-7, with 7 bases matching TRBD1. Germline CDR1 and CDR2: SGHTA and FQGTGA. This CDR3 comprises 12 residues. Trimming at V came to 5 bases and at J to 5 bases, leaving 3 bases not matched to a gene. In DNA, the CDR3 is TGTGCCAGCAGCGGCGACAGGGACGAGCAGTACTTC. Its translation: CASSGDRDEQYF.

J is TRBJ1-5 and V is TRBV12-3 or TRBV12-4; 7 bases are a match to TRBD1. The ends lost 3 bases at V and 0 bases at J; junction bases unmatched: 8. CDR3 length: 17 residues. CDR3 protein: CASSLGTAFYSNQPQHF. CDR3 nucleotides: TGTGCCAGCAGTTTGGGGACAGCCTTTTATAGCAATCAGCCCCAGCATTTT.

This clone was detected ten times or more. The chain joins TRBV27 to TRBJ1-3, with D possibly TRBD1 on 5 matching bases. Germline CDR1 and CDR2: MNHEY and SMNVEV (reference sequence). V gave up 5 bases and J gave up 4 bases, with 9 bases separating them. CDR3 length: 13 residues. In DNA, the CDR3 is TGTGCCAGCAGTCCCAGACAGGGAAACACCATATATTTT. Protein product: CASSPRQGNTIYF.

This clone was seen only a few times. This CDR3 reads CATSDTRLAGSTDTQYF. The CDR3 DNA reads TGTGCCACCAGTGATACCCGACTAGCGGGGTCCACAGATACGCAGTATTTT. This chain links TRBV24-1 with TRBJ2-3; 11 bases are a match to TRBD2. Per germline, CDR1 KGHDR and CDR2 SFDVKD. J was trimmed by 2 bases and V by 3 bases; bases with no gene match: 6. CDR3 size: 17 residues.

This clone was detected only a few times. V is TRBV28 and J is TRBJ1-1; 7 bases are a match to TRBD1. The CDR3 spans 13 residues. CDR1 and CDR2 from the germline V gene are MDHEN and SYDVKM. The ends lost 10 bases at V and 0 bases at J; junction bases unmatched: 5. CDR3 region: CATQGQLNTEAFF. The CDR3 region has the DNA TGTGCCACCCAGGGACAGTTGAACACTGAAGCTTTCTTT.

There are many counts of this clone. Sequence at one end of the junction differs from germline and may be a read error. V gene TRBV7-7 combines with J gene TRBJ2-5; no clear D. The CDR3 sequence is 14 residues long. CDR1 and CDR2 from the germline V gene are SSHAT and FNYEAQ (reference sequence). As DNA, the CDR3 is TGTGCTAGCAGCCCAAAGGTTTCCCCAGTGACCCAGTACTTC. Its translation: CASSPKVSPVTQYF.

This clone was seen only a few times. V usage is TRBV7-2 and J usage is TRBJ1-5; D is possibly TRBD1 (6 bases). The germline gives CDR1 SGHTA, CDR2 FQGNSA. The CDR3 extends over 17 amino acids. Between the trimmed V and J ends, which lost 1 base and 1 base, there was a span of 14 bases. Here the CDR3 DNA reads TGTGCCAGCAGCTTAGTGGGGGGGGCTCAAAGCAATCAGCCCCAGCATTTT. Encoded protein: CASSLVGGAQSNQPQHF.

Ten or more counts support this clone. J is TRBJ2-5 and V is TRBV9; D may be TRBD2 (6 bases). Germline V gene data show CDR1 as SGDLS and CDR2 as YYNGEE. V shed 4 bases and J shed 1 base, with 14 bases lying between them. The CDR3 spans 15 residues. The CDR3 loop reads CASSQGGRPQETQYF. CDR3 coding DNA: TGTGCCAGCAGCCAGGGAGGAAGGCCCCAAGAGACCCAGTACTTC.

This clone was seen only a few times. The V call is TRBV27, the J call TRBJ1-2, with D perhaps matching TRBD1 (5 bases). There are 16 residues in the CDR3. Trimming took 2 bases from V and 4 from J, leaving 17 bases between them. In germline, CDR1 is MNHEY, CDR2 SMNVEV (reference sequence). The CDR3 coding sequence is TGTGCCAGCAGTTTAAACTCCCGGGGGGTAACCTATGGCTACACCTTC. Protein product: CASSLNSRGVTYGYTF.

This clone has ten or more counts. The V gene is TRBV19, the J gene TRBJ2-7; tentatively, D is TRBD1 (5 bases). From germline, CDR1 is LNHDA and CDR2 SQIVND (reference sequence). Trimming took off 3 bases at V and 1 base at J, with 10 bases between the two ends. This CDR3 contains 14 residues. CDR3: CASSMGQGSYEQYF. The CDR3 DNA reads TGTGCCAGTAGTATGGGGCAAGGGTCCTACGAGCAGTACTTC.

V and J are TRBV5-4 and TRBJ1-1; 9 bases fit TRBD1. CDR3 size: 16 residues. V shed 0 bases, J shed 1 base, and the junction held 4 bases outside the gene matches. The germline gives CDR1 SGHNT, CDR2 YYREEE (reference sequence). This chain's CDR3 is CASSLGLTGGNTEAFF. CDR3 DNA sequence: TGTGCCAGCAGCTTGGGGTTGACAGGGGGGAACACTGAAGCTTTCTTT.

In this sample, this clone turned up many times. The chain is built from TRBV9 and TRBJ2-7; D might be TRBD2 (6 bases). The germline V gene encodes CDR1 SGDLS and CDR2 YYNGEE. The length of the CDR3 is 15 residues. Trimming took 3 bases from V and 4 from J, leaving 17 bases between them. CDR3 nucleotides: TGTGCCAGCAGCGCCCGACTAGGCCCGGGATACGAGCAGTACTTC. Protein: CASSARLGPGYEQYF.

In its sample, this clone was seen a few times. The chain employs TRBV29-1 and TRBJ1-1; D possibly corresponds to TRBD1 (5 bases). Germline assignment: CDR1 SQVTM and CDR2 ANQGSEA. The CDR3 contains 12 residues. Trimming cost V 7 bases and J 5 bases, with 14 bases left between them. CDR3 coding DNA: TGCAGCGGTCGGGGGGGTTTGACTGAAGCTTTCTTT. Its protein product is CSGRGGLTEAFF.

This clone occurred many times. The chain links TRBV7-9 to TRBJ1-5; D is possibly TRBD1 (6 bases). From germline, CDR1 is SEHNR and CDR2 FQNEAQ (reference sequence). With 4 bases removed from V and 7 bases from J, the gap between germline ends came to 14 bases. The CDR3 runs to 14 residues. The CDR3 DNA reads TGTGCCAGCAGCTCCGACAGGCAAGGACAGCCCCAGCATTTT. Encoded protein: CASSSDRQGQPQHF. The variable domain in full, with the rest retrieved from reference TRBV7-9 and TRBJ1-5, is DTGVSQNPRHKITKRGQNVTFRCDPISEHNRLYWYRQTLGQGPEFLTYFQNEAQLEKSRLLSDRFSAERPKGSFSTLEIQRTEQGDSAMYLCASSSDRQGQPQHFGDGTRLSIL.

The rearrangement links TRBV11-2 to TRBJ2-2; the match to TRBD2 covers 13 bases. The CDR3 is made up of 16 amino acids. V lost 5 bases, J lost 6 bases, and 6 bases stayed unmatched. CDR1 is SGHAT, CDR2 FQNNGV, per germline. The CDR3 DNA reads TGTGCCAGCAGCCAGACTAGCGGGAGGAGTGCCGGGGAGCTGTTTTTT. It is translated as CASSQTSGRSAGELFF. The full variable domain, with the rest looked up from reference TRBV11-2 and TRBJ2-2, is EAGVAQSPRYKIIEKRQSVAFWCNPISGHATLYWYQQILGQGPKLLIQFQNNGVVDDSQLPKDRFSAERLKGVDSTLKIQPAKLEDSAVYLCASSQTSGRSAGELFFGEGSRLTVL.

The chain uses TRBV13 and TRBJ2-1; 7 bases match TRBD1. This CDR3 has 16 amino acids. The J segment lost 0 bases and the V segment lost 5 bases, leaving 7 bases of the junction unmatched. Germline-derived CDR1 and CDR2 are PRHDT and FYEKMQ (reference sequence). CDR3 region: CASSPRQGGSYNEQFF. The CDR3 region has the DNA TGTGCCAGCAGCCCCCGACAGGGCGGCTCCTACAATGAGCAGTTCTTC.

This clone was detected ten times or more. This chain links TRBV7-8 with TRBJ2-7; 12 bases align to TRBD1. This CDR3 comprises 16 residues. Germline trimming cut 1 base from V and 1 base from J; bases unmatched to any gene: 2. CDR1 is SGHVS, CDR2 FQNEAQ, per germline. For the CDR3, the DNA is TGTGCCAGCAGCTTAGGGGGACAGGGGGCTTCCTACGAGCAGTACTTC. Residues: CASSLGGQGASYEQYF. The whole variable domain, filled in from reference TRBV7-8 and TRBJ2-7, reads GAGVSQSPRYKVAKRGQDVALRCDPISGHVSLFWYQQALGQGPEFLTYFQNEAQLDKSGLPSDRFFAERPEGSVSTLKIQRTQQEDSAVYLCASSLGGQGASYEQYFGPGTRLTVT.

This clone was recorded many times. The chain links TRBV5-1 to TRBJ2-1, with 11 bases lining up with TRBD2. J gave up 9 bases and V 4 bases, and 12 bases lay outside the gene matches. The V gene's germline CDR1 is SGHRS and CDR2 YFSETQ. The CDR3 has 16 residues. CDR3: CASSPRGSGGVGEQFF. CDR3 DNA sequence: TGCGCCAGCAGCCCCCGGGGTAGCGGGGGGGTAGGTGAGCAGTTCTTC.

This clone showed up many times. The chain links TRBV19 to TRBJ1-1, with 7 bases that match TRBD1. Germline V gives CDR1 LNHDA, CDR2 SQIVND (reference sequence). After removal of 7 bases from V and 0 bases from J, the junction contained 20 bases not matched to a gene. The CDR3 covers 19 residues. In DNA, the CDR3 is TGTGCCAGTACCGACAGTTGGACAGGTCGGCGGGTAATGAACACTGAAGCTTTCTTT. Residues: CASTDSWTGRRVMNTEAFF.

This clone came up a few times. The chain links TRBV7-2 to TRBJ1-2; unclear D gene. The CDR3 sequence is 17 residues long. The ends were cut back, 1 base at V and 2 bases at J, with 17 bases in the middle. Germline CDR1 SGHTA, CDR2 FQGNSA. The CDR3 sequence: CASSLGAVEGSNYGYTF. The CDR3 nucleotides read TGTGCCAGCAGCTTAGGGGCCGTGGAAGGGTCGAACTATGGCTACACCTTC.

This clone was detected ten times or more. The CDR3 bases are TGTGCCAGCAGAAATAGTCTCTCCTACAATGAGCAGTTCTTC. This codes for CASRNSLSYNEQFF. The chain links TRBV28 to TRBJ2-1; D call uncertain. V was clipped by 6 bases and J by 0 bases, with 9 bases between them. The CDR3 loop spans 14 amino acids. In germline, CDR1 is MDHEN, CDR2 SYDVKM.

The chain employs TRBV9 and TRBJ2-7; the match to TRBD2 covers 10 bases. The CDR3 runs to 14 residues. J was trimmed by 13 bases and V by 0 bases; bases with no gene match: 10. The germline V gene has CDR1 SGDLS and CDR2 YYNGEE. The CDR3 loop is CASSVDASGGRLYF. DNA for the CDR3: TGTGCCAGCAGCGTAGACGCTAGCGGGGGCCGACTCTACTTC.

This clone was counted ten times or more. This sequence joins TRBV5-1 and TRBJ2-3; D perhaps matches TRBD1 (5 bases). The V gene's germline CDR1 is SGHRS and CDR2 YFSETQ. The CDR3 sequence is 15 residues long. Between the trimmed V and J ends, which lost 3 bases and 2 bases, there was a span of 13 bases. In DNA, the CDR3 is TGCGCCAGCAGCTCGGACGTAGGGGACACAGATACGCAGTATTTT. Translated, it gives CASSSDVGDTDTQYF. Using reference TRBV5-1 and TRBJ2-3 for the parts outside the CDR3, the full variable domain is KAGVTQTPRYLIKTRGQQVTLSCSPISGHRSVSWYQQTPGQGLQFLFEYFSETQRNKGNFPGRFSGRQFSNSRSEMNVSTLELGDSALYLCASSSDVGDTDTQYFGPGTRLTVL.

The rearrangement joins TRBV20-1 to TRBJ2-3, with D possibly TRBD1 on 5 matching bases. CDR3 length: 11 residues. CDR1 is DFQATT, CDR2 SNEGSKA, per germline (reference sequence). V was cut by 4 bases and J by 7 bases, with 9 bases left in between. The CDR3, as DNA: TGCAGTGCTACGAAGGGGAATACGCAGTATTTT. Residues: CSATKGNTQYF.

This clone was recorded many times. The CDR3 DNA reads TGTGCCAGCAGTTACTGGATAGCGGGGGCAACCGGGGAGCTGTTTTTT. This sequence encodes CASSYWIAGATGELFF. J is TRBJ2-2 and V is TRBV6-2 or TRBV6-3, with 9 bases that match TRBD2. Losses at the gene ends were 1 base for V and 5 bases for J; bases not matched to a gene: 5. Germline CDR1 MNHEY, CDR2 SVGEGT. The CDR3 totals 16 residues.